A selection of T cell receptor beta chains follows, all from one sample in a study of cytomegalovirus exposure and HLA in healthy donors. Data came from immunoSEQ multiplex PCR; TCRdb stores just in-frame clones and leaves some out. The sample yields some 150,000 clones, about four fifths seen once. The sequenced sample consisted of PBMCs. The receptors originated from a woman aged 45-59 years in good health and CMV-seronegative. Both conserved end residues are part of each CDR3. D genes are given only for firm matches. Clone size is not always given. Where it is, it says once, few, many or a class for expanded clones.

cdr3_nt: TGCAGCGTTGTATCCAGGGTCTCCTACGAGCAGTACTTC
cdr3_aa: CSVVSRVSYEQYF
d_call: -
clone_size: -
v_call: TRBV29-1
j_call: TRBJ2-7

cdr3_nt: TGTGCCAGCAGGGAACGAGCGGGGTTTGGAGAGACCCAGTACTTC
cdr3_aa: CASRERAGFGETQYF
d_call: TRBD2
clone_size: -
v_call: TRBV2
j_call: TRBJ2-5

cdr3_nt: TGTGCCAGCTCAGAGGACAGGGGGCGCGTGGGTGAAGCTTTCTTT
cdr3_aa: CASSEDRGRVGEAFF
d_call: TRBD1
clone_size: -
v_call: TRBV18
j_call: TRBJ1-1

cdr3_nt: TGTGCCAGCAGTTTAAGGGGACTAGCGGGAAGGGTCGGTGACACCGGGGAGCTGTTTTTT
cdr3_aa: CASSLRGLAGRVGDTGELFF
d_call: TRBD2
clone_size: -
v_call: TRBV27
j_call: TRBJ2-2

cdr3_nt: TGTGCCAGCTTAAGATCCGGGGGGGGCACTGAAGCTTTCTTT
cdr3_aa: CASLRSGGGTEAFF
d_call: -
clone_size: -
v_call: TRBV6-5
j_call: TRBJ1-1

cdr3_nt: TGTGCCAGCAGCGTAATGGGCGGGAGTGACTACAATGAGCAGTTCTTC
cdr3_aa: CASSVMGGSDYNEQFF
d_call: TRBD2
clone_size: -
v_call: TRBV9
j_call: TRBJ2-1

cdr3_nt: TGTGCCAGCAGTTCCGGGACAAGGGTCTCCTACGAGCAGTACTTC
cdr3_aa: CASSSGTRVSYEQYF
d_call: -
clone_size: -
v_call: TRBV7-9
j_call: TRBJ2-7

cdr3_nt: TGCGCCAGCAGTTCGGAACCGGGGGATCCCCAGTACTTC
cdr3_aa: CASSSEPGDPQYF
d_call: -
clone_size: -
v_call: TRBV5-1
j_call: TRBJ2-5

cdr3_nt: TGTGCCAGCAGCTTACGGAGCGGGTATGAGCAGTTCTTC
cdr3_aa: CASSLRSGYEQFF
d_call: -
clone_size: -
v_call: TRBV11-3
j_call: TRBJ2-1

cdr3_nt: TGTGCCAGCAGCTTGGCAAGCGGACTTTACGAGCAGTACTTC
cdr3_aa: CASSLASGLYEQYF
d_call: -
clone_size: -
v_call: TRBV5-8
j_call: TRBJ2-7

cdr3_nt: TGTGCCAGCAGCCCCGCGGTGTCTAACAATGAGCAGTTCTTC
cdr3_aa: CASSPAVSNNEQFF
d_call: -
clone_size: -
v_call: TRBV7-2
j_call: TRBJ2-1

cdr3_nt: TGTGCCAGTAGTGACAGAACGGTTGAAGGGGGCAGTCAGCCCCAGCATTTT
cdr3_aa: CASSDRTVEGGSQPQHF
d_call: TRBD1
clone_size: once
v_call: TRBV19
j_call: TRBJ1-5

cdr3_nt: TGCGCCAGCAGCGACTGGAGGAATCAGCCCCAGCATTTT
cdr3_aa: CASSDWRNQPQHF
d_call: -
clone_size: few
v_call: TRBV10-1
j_call: TRBJ1-5

cdr3_nt: TGCAGCGTTTCTGAGACAGGGGTAACCAACGTCCTGACTTTC
cdr3_aa: CSVSETGVTNVLTF
d_call: TRBD1
clone_size: -
v_call: TRBV29-1
j_call: TRBJ2-6

cdr3_nt: TGTGCCAGCAGTCAGGGAGGGAGAGAGACCCAGTACTTC
cdr3_aa: CASSQGGRETQYF
d_call: TRBD2
clone_size: -
v_call: TRBV11-2
j_call: TRBJ2-5

cdr3_nt: TGTGCCAGCAGCTTGTCCGGGACAGGGGGCGGGACTGAAGCTTTCTTT
cdr3_aa: CASSLSGTGGGTEAFF
d_call: TRBD1
clone_size: -
v_call: TRBV7-9
j_call: TRBJ1-1

cdr3_nt: TGCAGCGTCTATGCGACAGGGAAAGAGACCCAGTACTTC
cdr3_aa: CSVYATGKETQYF
d_call: TRBD1
clone_size: -
v_call: TRBV29-1
j_call: TRBJ2-5

cdr3_nt: TGTGCCAGCAGCCTAGCCGGGACAGGGGGCTATGGCTACACCTTC
cdr3_aa: CASSLAGTGGYGYTF
d_call: TRBD1
clone_size: -
v_call: TRBV14
j_call: TRBJ1-2

cdr3_nt: TGTGCCAGTAGTATTCAGATGACTAGCGCGCAAGAGACCCAGTACTTC
cdr3_aa: CASSIQMTSAQETQYF
d_call: TRBD2
clone_size: -
v_call: TRBV19
j_call: TRBJ2-5

cdr3_nt: TGTGCCAGCAGCTCGGGCCAAGGGGTCGAGCAGTACTTC
cdr3_aa: CASSSGQGVEQYF
d_call: -
clone_size: -
v_call: TRBV7-9
j_call: TRBJ2-7

cdr3_nt: TGTGCCAGCAATGGCTTAGGGGCAACTAATGAAAAACTGTTTTTT
cdr3_aa: CASNGLGATNEKLFF
d_call: -
clone_size: few
v_call: TRBV6-6
j_call: TRBJ1-4

cdr3_nt: TGTGCCAGCAGTTTATCAACCCGTAGCGGGAATTGGAATGAGCAGTTCTTC
cdr3_aa: CASSLSTRSGNWNEQFF
d_call: TRBD2
clone_size: few
v_call: TRBV27
j_call: TRBJ2-1